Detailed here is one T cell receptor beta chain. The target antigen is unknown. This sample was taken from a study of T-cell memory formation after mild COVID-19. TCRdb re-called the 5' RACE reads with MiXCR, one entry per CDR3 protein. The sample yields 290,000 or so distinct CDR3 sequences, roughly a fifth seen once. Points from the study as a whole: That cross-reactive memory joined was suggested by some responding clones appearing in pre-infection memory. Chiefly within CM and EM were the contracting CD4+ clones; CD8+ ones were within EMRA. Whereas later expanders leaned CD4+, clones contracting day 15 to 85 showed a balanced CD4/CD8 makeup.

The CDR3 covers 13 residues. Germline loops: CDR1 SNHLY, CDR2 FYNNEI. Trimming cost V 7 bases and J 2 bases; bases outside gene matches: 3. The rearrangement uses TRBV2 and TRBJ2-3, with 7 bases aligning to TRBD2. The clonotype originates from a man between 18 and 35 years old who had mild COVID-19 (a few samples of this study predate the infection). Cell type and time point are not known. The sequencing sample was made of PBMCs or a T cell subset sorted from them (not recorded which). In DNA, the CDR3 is TGTGCCAGCATGACTAGCTCCACAGATACGCAGTATTTT. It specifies CASMTSSTDTQYF.